What follows are 6 T cell receptor beta chains derived from one specimen sequenced in a study of response to subunit inactivated influenza vaccine. TCRdb fed the RT-PCR reads into MiXCR, producing one record per CDR3 protein. The data hold hundreds of thousands of distinct CDR3 sequences, with 13% to 15% observed a single time. The sample consisted of PBMCs from blood, taken around 15 days before vaccination. The source is a man aged 50 to 60 who received an inactivated influenza vaccine.

This sequence joins TRBV7-2 and TRBJ2-2; unclear D gene. The CDR3 is 12 residues long. CDR1 is SGHTA and CDR2 is FQGNSA in the germline V gene. Trimming left V 4 bases short and J 8 bases short, with 8 bases between. The chain's CDR3 is CASSSWFGELFF. CDR3 bases: TGTGCCAGCAGCTCCTGGTTTGGGGAGCTGTTTTTT.

This clonotype was observed at least ten times. This chain uses TRBV28 with TRBJ1-1, with TRBD1 as a possible D gene (6 bases). From germline, CDR1 is MDHEN and CDR2 SYDVKM. V shed 0 bases and J shed 9 bases, with 20 bases lying between them. This CDR3 comprises 16 residues. The CDR3 here is CASSLWGRGGKGQAFF. For the CDR3, the DNA is TGTGCCAGCAGTTTATGGGGCAGGGGAGGTAAAGGCCAAGCTTTCTTT.

This chain joins TRBV9 and TRBJ2-3, with D uncertain. Germline V gene lookup returns CDR1 SGDLS and CDR2 YYNGEE. The CDR3 extends over 15 amino acids. Trimming shortened V by 0 bases and J by 0 bases, and 8 bases separated the two germline ends. CDR3 DNA sequence: TGTGCCAGCAGCGTAGATGGGGAAAGCACAGATACGCAGTATTTT. This gives the protein CASSVDGESTDTQYF.

This clonotype has only a few counts. The CDR3 DNA reads as TGTGCCAGCAGTAAGAACAGGGGGATGAGAGAGACCCAGTACTTC. This gives the protein CASSKNRGMRETQYF. The chain has TRBV6-1 and TRBJ2-5; 8 bases fit TRBD1. CDR1 is MNHNS, CDR2 SASEGT, per germline. The CDR3 consists of 15 residues. Trimming removed 5 bases from V and 4 bases from J; junction bases left unmatched: 9.

This clonotype was detected only a few times. The chain uses TRBV9 and TRBJ2-5, with a weak D call TRBD2 (7 bases). Germline CDR1 reads SGDLS; CDR2 reads YYNGEE. V lost 4 bases and J lost 1, with 11 bases in between. The CDR3 sequence is 14 residues long. The CDR3, as DNA: TGTGCCAGCAGCCGCGGGGGCCCCCAAGAGACCCAGTACTTC. This translates into CASSRGGPQETQYF.

This chain uses TRBV20-1 with TRBJ2-5, with 10 bases aligning to TRBD2. The CDR3 totals 18 residues. The J segment lost 5 bases and the V segment lost 5 bases, leaving 20 bases of the junction unmatched. Germline V CDR1 and CDR2: DFQATT, SNEGSKA (reference sequence). CDR3 sequence (DNA): TGCAGTGCTCCCCCCCGCCTTCCTAGCGGGGGCCCCGTGGAGACCCAGTACTTC. Translation gives CSAPPRLPSGGPVETQYF.